The clone carrying this T cell receptor beta chain has a count of ten or more. The target antigen is unknown. This sample was included in a study of response to subunit inactivated influenza vaccine. General study results and limits: Every seasonal influenza vaccination brings in few new T cells, the authors suggested.

CDR3 length equals 13 residues. The germline V gene encodes CDR1 SQVTM and CDR2 ANQGSEA. V was clipped by 4 bases and J by 6 bases; unmatched bases: 9. From the RT-PCR reads, TCRdb called clonotypes with MiXCR, one entry per CDR3 protein. The sample shows roughly 670,000 distinct CDR3 sequences, 14% of them seen only once. The chain links TRBV29-1 to TRBJ2-7; 7 bases agree with TRBD1. The material was PBMCs from blood, obtained around 14 days before vaccination. The receptor was derived from a man aged 50 to 59 who received an inactivated influenza vaccine. Here the CDR3 reads CSVVGTAFPEQYF. The CDR3 DNA reads as TGCAGCGTTGTGGGGACAGCTTTCCCCGAGCAGTACTTC.